This TCR beta chain was found in a study of T cell responses to AZD1222 COVID-19 vaccine. This CDR3 spans 13 amino acids. CDR1 and CDR2 (germline): LGHNA, YNFKEQ. Trimming cost V 1 base and J 4 bases, with 5 bases left between them. TCRdb's copy holds only in-frame clones and misses some; the assay was immunoSEQ multiplex PCR. The sample has roughly 180,000 clones, 80% to 95% seen once. Study results and caveats: Clonal diversity may have been underestimated in mostly white British donors. Close to half of all spike-specific TCRs reportedly target regions of the variants that are unmutated. Among AZD1222 vaccinees, only 5 to 7 were seropositive at baseline.

This clone came up once. Its antigen is not known. The clonotype was recovered from an adult who received the MenACWY meningococcal vaccine as a control. Sequenced material: peripheral blood, taken 28 days after the second dose of the MenACWY control vaccine. The chain joins TRBV4-2 to TRBJ2-1, with a possible D match to TRBD2 (5 bases). CDR3 sequence reads: CASSQAGYNEQFF. DNA for the CDR3: TGTGCCAGCAGCCAAGCGGGGTACAATGAGCAGTTCTTC.